Reported below is one T cell receptor beta chain. The data are from a study of blood T cell repertoires in COVID-19. Authors' methods: Amplification of reference gene primers provided the estimated nucleated cell counts. The table came from immunoSEQ multiplex PCR; TCRdb's copy has only in-frame clones and leaves some out. That table gives V, J and clone size, and the DNA gave D and trimming. Of roughly 41,000 clones in the sample, 70% to 90% were seen once. Sequencing was carried out using peripheral blood. This clonotype originated in a man in his 60s with acute or convalescent COVID-19.

As DNA, the CDR3 is TGTGCCAGCAGTTTACAAGGGGATCAGCCCCAGCATTTT. Translated: CASSLQGDQPQHF. This sequence joins TRBV12-3 or TRBV12-4 and TRBJ1-5; a possible D gene is TRBD1 (5 bases). V lost 2 bases and J 5 bases, leaving 7 bases between the germline ends. The CDR3 runs 13 residues.